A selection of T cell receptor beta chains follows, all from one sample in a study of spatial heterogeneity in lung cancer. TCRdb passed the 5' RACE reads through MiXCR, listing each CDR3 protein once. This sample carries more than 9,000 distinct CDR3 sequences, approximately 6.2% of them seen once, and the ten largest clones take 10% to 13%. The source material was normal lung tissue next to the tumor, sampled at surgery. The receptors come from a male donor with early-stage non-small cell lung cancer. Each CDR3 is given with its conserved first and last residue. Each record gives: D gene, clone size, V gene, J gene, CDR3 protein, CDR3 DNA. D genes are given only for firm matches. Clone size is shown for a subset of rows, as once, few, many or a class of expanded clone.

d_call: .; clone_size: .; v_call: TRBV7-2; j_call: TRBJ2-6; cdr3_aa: CASSLGGAGGANVLTF; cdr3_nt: TGTGCCAGCAGCTTAGGTGGGGCCGGAGGGGCCAACGTCCTGACTTTC
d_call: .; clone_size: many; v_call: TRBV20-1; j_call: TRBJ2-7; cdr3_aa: CSAYGVPYEQYF; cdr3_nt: TGCAGTGCTTACGGGGTCCCCTACGAGCAGTACTTC
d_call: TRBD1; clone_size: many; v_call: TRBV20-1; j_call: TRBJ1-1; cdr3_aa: CSARGTGGGGTEAFF; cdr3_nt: TGCAGTGCTAGAGGGACAGGGGGCGGTGGGACTGAAGCTTTCTTT
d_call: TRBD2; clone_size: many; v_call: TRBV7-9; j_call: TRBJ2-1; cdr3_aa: CASSTLTSGGLSYNEQFF; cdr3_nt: TGTGCCAGCAGCACGTTGACTAGCGGGGGCCTCTCCTACAATGAGCAGTTCTTC
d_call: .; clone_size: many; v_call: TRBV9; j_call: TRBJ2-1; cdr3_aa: CASSAETEQFF; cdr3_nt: TGTGCCAGCAGCGCCGAGACTGAGCAGTTCTTC
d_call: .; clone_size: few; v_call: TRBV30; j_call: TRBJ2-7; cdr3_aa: CAWSAQWDEQYF; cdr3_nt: TGTGCCTGGAGTGCCCAGTGGGACGAGCAGTACTTC
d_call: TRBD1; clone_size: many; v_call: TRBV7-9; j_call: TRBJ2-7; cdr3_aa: CASSPKDRGLEQYF; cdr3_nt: TGTGCCAGCAGTCCTAAGGACAGGGGCCTTGAGCAGTACTTC
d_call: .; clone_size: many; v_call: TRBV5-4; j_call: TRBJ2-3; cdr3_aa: CASSSPGRLTDTQYF; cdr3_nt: TGTGCCAGCAGCTCCCCGGGACGGCTCACAGATACGCAGTATTTT
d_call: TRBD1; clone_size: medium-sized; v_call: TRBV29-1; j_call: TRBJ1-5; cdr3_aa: CSAGQGEQPQHF; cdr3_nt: TGCAGCGCAGGACAGGGCGAGCAGCCCCAGCATTTT
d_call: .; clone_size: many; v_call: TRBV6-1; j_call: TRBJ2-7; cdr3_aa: CASSEVGDPGYEQYF; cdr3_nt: TGTGCCAGCAGTGAAGTGGGGGACCCGGGTTACGAGCAGTACTTC
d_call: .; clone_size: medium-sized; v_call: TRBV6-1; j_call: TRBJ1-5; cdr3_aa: CASGLQGISNQPQHF; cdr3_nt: TGTGCCAGCGGGCTACAGGGCATAAGCAATCAGCCCCAGCATTTT
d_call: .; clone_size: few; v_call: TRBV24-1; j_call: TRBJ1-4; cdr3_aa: CATSEDKKLFF; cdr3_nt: TGTGCCACCAGTGAGGATAAAAAACTGTTTTTT
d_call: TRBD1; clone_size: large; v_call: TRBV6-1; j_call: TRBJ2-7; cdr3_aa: CASSDRDSLSYEQYF; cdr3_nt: TGTGCCAGCAGTGATAGGGACAGTCTCTCCTACGAGCAGTACTTC
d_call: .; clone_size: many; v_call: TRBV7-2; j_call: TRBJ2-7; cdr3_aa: CASSLGPSFSYEQYF; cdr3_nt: TGTGCCAGCAGCTTAGGACCCTCTTTCTCCTACGAGCAGTACTTC
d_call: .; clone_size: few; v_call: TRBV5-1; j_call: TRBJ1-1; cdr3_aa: CASSTDGGPNTEAFF; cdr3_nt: TGCGCCAGCAGCACGGATGGGGGACCGAACACTGAAGCTTTCTTT